The T cell receptor beta chain under discussion was sequenced for a study of regulatory T cells in long-lasting Graves disease. Study-level information: By definition, persistent Graves' disease involved antithyroid drugs for over 5 years alongside positive TSH receptor antibodies. General study points: When disease was persistent, TRBV28, TRBJ1-2 and TRBJ2-5 were the favored segments. Thyroid tissue went unstudied; only peripheral blood was examined.

Time point indicated: persistent/refractory GD, antithyroid drugs over 5 years with positive TRAb. The TCR library was prepared using RNA isolated from PBMCs. Doctors identified Graves' disease using the American Thyroid Association guidelines. In building TCR beta libraries, iRepertoire HTBI primers were used together with Arm-PCR of CDR3 regions. One entry per CDR3 protein results from TCRdb running MiXCR on the multiplex PCR reads. Among about 430,000 distinct CDR3 sequences, around 23% were seen once, and the ten largest hold 14%. This clonotype was counted ten times or more. Its antigen is unidentified. V was pared by 1 base and J by 4 bases, with 2 bases between. The CDR3 is 13 residues long.

The TCR originated in a female donor with Graves disease. This specimen was peripheral blood mononuclear cells (PBMCs), taken when the disease was refractory, from a patient treated with antithyroid drugs. The gene calls are TRBV12-3 or TRBV12-4 and TRBJ1-6, with no clear D. This CDR3 is CASSLVYNSPLHF. The DNA for the CDR3 is TGTGCCAGCAGTTTAGTGTATAATTCACCCCTCCACTTT.